This is a list of T cell receptor beta chains from one sample in a study of blood T cell repertoires in COVID-19. The protocol was immunoSEQ multiplex PCR, while the TCRdb copy is restricted to in-frame clones and leaves out a portion. The sample carries over 200,000 clones, nearly 90% recorded once. The sample comprised PBMCs or T cells enriched from blood (not recorded which). These receptors were obtained from a man aged 25 to 40 who had been exposed to COVID-19. Both conserved end residues are part of each CDR3. The order of the fields is V gene, clone size, D gene, J gene, CDR3 protein, CDR3 DNA. D genes are given only for firm matches. Where a row states a size, it is once, few, many or the class of an expanded clone; other rows omit it.

TRBV16	-	-	TRBJ1-5	CASSPYSNQPQHF	TGTGCCAGCAGCCCTTATAGCAATCAGCCCCAGCATTTT
TRBV20-1	-	TRBD1	TRBJ1-2	CSASRDRGLNYGYTF	TGCAGTGCTAGTCGGGACAGGGGGCTCAACTATGGCTACACCTTC
TRBV5-1	-	-	TRBJ1-1	CASKDTGMTEAFF	TGCGCCAGCAAAGATACAGGGATGACTGAAGCTTTCTTT
TRBV3-1/TRBV3-2	few	TRBD2	TRBJ2-5	CASRRSGGVVETQYF	TGTGCCAGCCGTCGGAGCGGGGGGGTGGTAGAGACCCAGTACTTC
TRBV19	-	-	TRBJ2-7	CASSIASGRSEHEQYF	TGTGCCAGTAGTATAGCATCAGGGAGGTCGGAGCACGAGCAGTACTTC
TRBV3-1/TRBV3-2	-	-	TRBJ1-1	CASSHGSSGGAFF	TGTGCCAGCAGCCATGGGAGCTCCGGTGGAGCTTTCTTT
TRBV3-1/TRBV3-2	-	TRBD2	TRBJ2-5	CASSPIIAGGRETQYF	TGTGCCAGCAGTCCCATAATAGCGGGGGGGCGAGAGACCCAGTACTTC
TRBV4-2	few	TRBD2	TRBJ2-2	CASSQDEVASGGELFF	TGTGCCAGCAGCCAAGATGAGGTCGCTAGCGGGGGGGAGCTGTTTTTT
TRBV23-1	few	-	TRBJ1-5	CASSPYRAGEQPQHF	TGCGCCAGCAGTCCTTACAGGGCGGGCGAACAGCCCCAGCATTTT
TRBV6-4	-	-	TRBJ2-1	CASSDRTVGQNEQFF	TGTGCCAGCAGTGACCGGACAGTAGGCCAGAATGAGCAGTTCTTC
TRBV10-3	few	-	TRBJ1-2	CAISDRTYGYTF	TGTGCCATCAGTGACAGAACCTATGGCTACACCTTC
TRBV7-8	-	-	TRBJ2-3	CASSPGLSTDTQYF	TGTGCCAGCAGCCCGGGACTCAGCACAGATACGCAGTATTTT
TRBV19	-	TRBD1	TRBJ1-6	CASPFPGQWDTPLHF	TGTGCCAGCCCCTTCCCGGGACAGTGGGATACACCCCTCCACTTT
TRBV15	-	-	TRBJ1-2	CATSLQNYGYTF	TGTGCCACCAGCCTCCAGAACTATGGCTACACCTTC
TRBV19	-	-	TRBJ2-3	CASSIRGETDTQYF	TGTGCCAGTAGTATTAGGGGCGAGACAGATACGCAGTATTTT
TRBV27	-	TRBD1	TRBJ2-7	CASSATGTGREQYF	TGTGCCAGCAGTGCAACCGGGACAGGGAGGGAGCAGTACTTC
TRBV5-5	-	TRBD1	TRBJ1-4	CASSLEGGQLNNEKLFF	TGTGCCAGCAGCTTGGAAGGGGGACAGCTTAATAATGAAAAACTGTTTTTT
TRBV29-1	-	-	TRBJ1-1	CSAQEATGTEAFF	TGCAGCGCCCAGGAGGCGACAGGCACTGAAGCTTTCTTT
TRBV7-8	-	-	TRBJ1-5	CASSPETEAGGQPQHF	TGTGCCAGCAGCCCCGAGACGGAGGCGGGGGGACAGCCCCAGCATTTT
TRBV13	-	TRBD2	TRBJ2-7	CASSVGTSGVVPYEQYF	TGTGCCAGCAGCGTAGGGACTAGCGGGGTCGTACCTTACGAGCAGTACTTC
TRBV30	-	-	TRBJ1-1	CAWSVGPGTEAFF	TGTGCCTGGAGTGTCGGCCCCGGGACTGAAGCTTTCTTT
TRBV18	-	TRBD1	TRBJ1-2	CASSPPGTGHGYTF	TGTGCCAGCTCACCACCTGGGACAGGCCATGGCTACACCTTC
TRBV3-1/TRBV3-2	-	-	TRBJ2-5	CASSQVPGARQETQYF	TGTGCCAGCAGCCAAGTCCCAGGGGCGAGGCAAGAGACCCAGTACTTC
TRBV5-1	many	TRBD2	TRBJ2-7	CASRGAGGPYEQYF	TGCGCCAGCAGGGGAGCGGGGGGCCCCTACGAGCAGTACTTC